This T cell receptor (beta chain) was sequenced for a study of T cell changes during pregnancy in multiple sclerosis (dated by TCRdb to about 2019). Regarding the complete study: The study looked at changes in the T cell repertoire across pregnancy in women with multiple sclerosis.

Notes on this clone: Its antigen is still unknown. The record has no base qualities; no much larger clone is one base away.

Libraries were built with the immunoSEQ multiplex PCR assay. The table was pulled from immuneACCESS by TCRdb, which kept in-frame rearrangements only. Such tables lose some clones; where checked, under half of the loss comes from unresolved V genes, and the rest has no known cause. The sample table records 30,000 to 35,000 clones; around 88% of these occur just once. Of the sample, roughly 0.72% is held by the ten largest clones. CDR1 and CDR2 were assigned from the germline V gene as SGHTA and FQGNSA. V gives up 7 bases and J gives up 2 bases, and the segment between their germline ends measures 8 bases. From the cysteine up to the phenylalanine, the CDR3 has a length of 12 residues. Just CDR3 DNA is preserved here, 36 bases in frame from base 1.

The TCR originated in a female donor in good health, enrolled as a control in a pregnancy study. This specimen was CD4+ T cells from peripheral blood mononuclear cells, taken in the first trimester of pregnancy. Here the chain combines TRBV7-2 and TRBJ2-5; perhaps TRBD2 is the D gene, with 6 bases matching. DNA sequence: TGTGCCAGCACGGGGGTTCAAGAGACCCAGTACTTC. Translated, it gives CASTGVQETQYF.